Included here is one T cell receptor beta chain sequence, with context. Its matching antigen is unknown. The donors (healthy individuals) were bone marrow donors. This sample is drawn from a study of cytomegalovirus exposure and HLA in healthy donors. Looking at the study overall: A previous analysis identified around 120 million unique TCR beta sequences derived from roughly 180 million T cells. Of some 400 genotyped donors, around 84% clustered with self-reported Caucasian donors. Whole-study findings and limits: The presence/absence work took it that sequencing depth was about the same across donors.

With 60 Vbeta and 13 Jbeta primers, the PCR was carried out. Sequenced by immunoSEQ multiplex PCR; TCRdb stores in-frame clones only, minus some. The data show over 120,000 clones, about 8.9% seen once. Germline CDR1 and CDR2: WSHSY and SAAADI. Losses at the gene ends were 2 bases for V and 5 bases for J; bases not matched to a gene: 3. CDR3 length equals 14 residues. The chain is built from TRBV10-2 and TRBJ2-1; 7 positions match TRBD2. Sequencing used PBMCs. This TCR came from a middle-aged man in good health and CMV-seronegative. CDR3 DNA: TGCGCCAGCAGTGAGACTAGCGCCGACAATGAGCAGTTCTTC. As protein: CASSETSADNEQFF.